A single TCR beta chain is shown here with its context. Its specificity is unknown. The sample belongs to a study of T cells after yellow fever vaccination. Whole-study results and caveats: Primary-vaccination clones mostly resurfaced post-booster (under 98% CD4, roughly 87% CD8). Peak timing came faster in the weaker secondary response, day 5 versus 15. Sorted repertoires could include abundant contaminating clonotypes from bulk cells.

The CDR3 has 13 amino acids. The V end lost 8 bases, the J end lost 5 bases, and 15 bases lay between the germline ends. Germline values: CDR1 LNHNV, CDR2 YYDKDF (reference sequence). Template-switching 5'RACE yielded the TCR cDNA; a universal primer site and UMIs were added in the process. TCRdb passed the 5' RACE reads through MiXCR, listing each CDR3 protein once. The sample carries about 310,000 distinct CDR3 sequences, roughly 4% recorded once. The chain combines TRBV15 with TRBJ1-1; D call uncertain. The sequence was collected from a man aged 18 to 30 who received the YFV17D yellow fever vaccine. Sequences were derived from PBMCs, sampled on the day of the yellow fever booster vaccination. The CDR3: CATGSIGFTEAFF. The CDR3 DNA reads as TGTGCCACCGGGAGTATCGGTTTTACTGAAGCTTTCTTT.